Below, one T cell receptor beta chain is given with its context. Authors' methods: For nucleated cells, counts were estimated from reference gene primer amplification. The data were produced by immunoSEQ multiplex PCR, yet TCRdb's version contains in-frame clones alone and is incomplete. That table gives V, J and clone size, and the DNA gave D and trimming. The sample records 130,000 or so clones, 84% being singletons. This sample is drawn from a study of blood T cell repertoires in COVID-19. As for the study in general: Acute and convalescent COVID-19 samples came from the United States, Italy and Spain. PBMCs, B-cell-depleted T cells, or T cells provided the cDNA or gDNA that made up the material.

The length of the CDR3 is 13 residues. CDR1 KGHSH and CDR2 LQKENI come from the germline V gene. V shed 3 bases and J shed 7 bases, with 7 bases lying between them. This receptor was identified in a man aged 60 to 69 with acute or convalescent COVID-19. This sequence joins TRBV18 and TRBJ1-6; a possible D gene is TRBD1 (6 bases). The sequencing input was peripheral blood. CDR3 DNA sequence: TGTGCCAGCTCACCGGACAGAAATTCACCCCTCCACTTT. It yields the protein CASSPDRNSPLHF. The variable domain in full, with the rest retrieved from reference TRBV18 and TRBJ1-6, is NAGVMQNPRHLVRRRGQEARLRCSPMKGHSHVYWYRQLPEEGLKFMVYLQKENIIDESGMPKERFSAEFPKEGPSILRIQQVVRGDSAAYFCASSPDRNSPLHFGNGTRLTVT.